The T cell receptor (beta chain) under discussion was sequenced for a study of CD8 T cells in Susac syndrome. Study-level results: Acknowledgment was made by the study that its TCR sequencing and HLA analysis involved a relatively small number of individuals.

As to this clonotype: No antigen is known for it.

RNA in amounts of about 0.5 to 1 ug was reverse transcribed with random hexamers. Across 54 Vbeta and 13 Jbeta, TCR beta CDR3 was amplified with immunoSEQ multiplex PCR. Using its own MiXCR run on the immunoSEQ multiplex PCR reads, TCRdb lists one record per CDR3 protein. This table has fewer than 350,000 distinct CDR3 sequences, approximately 90% appearing once. Sequencing of TCR beta was performed on blood CD8+ and CD4+ T cells. Bulk CD8+ and CD4+ cells came from magnetic negative isolation; CD8+ TEMRA by FACS. The CDR3 spans 14 residues. Trimming stripped 3 bases from V and 5 bases from J, with 14 bases between. CDR1 is SGDLS and CDR2 is YYNGEE in the germline V gene.

The sample comprised CD8+ T cells from PBMCs. This TCR was recovered from a human donor with multiple sclerosis. The chain recombines TRBV9 with TRBJ1-2; D might be TRBD1 (5 bases). This CDR3 is CASSASDTGYGYTF. CDR3 DNA sequence: TGTGCCAGCAGCGCTTCGGACACCGGATATGGCTACACCTTC.